This TCR beta chain is from a study of beta chain features in type 1 diabetes. At the level of the study: No age, gender or cell yield differences were seen between patients and healthy donors. Findings and caveats of the study: Among patients with Type 1 diabetes, TCRB CDR3s were moderately but significantly shorter in every one of the four CD4+ subsets.

Germline V gene lookup returns CDR1 SQVTM and CDR2 ANQGSEA. The V and J ends lost 7 bases and 8 bases, in that order; junction bases with no gene match: 10. The CDR3 totals 13 residues. About this clone itself: Its antigen is unidentified.

The entirety of the isolated RNA underwent reverse transcription, so expressed TCRB transcripts were sequenced. Libraries were prepared by immunoSEQ multiplex PCR; TCRdb keeps only in-frame clonotypes and omits some of them. Of about 650,000 clones listed, approximately 13% were seen once; the top ten hold roughly 0.12%. This chain connects TRBV29-1 to TRBJ1-4; 7 nucleotides agree with TRBD1. The clonotype originates from a man aged 25-40 years with type 1 diabetes. Sequenced sample: naive CD4+ T cells from blood. The CDR3 is CSDETGPGEKLFF. The CDR3 nucleotides are TGCAGCGACGAGACAGGGCCTGGGGAAAAACTGTTTTTT.